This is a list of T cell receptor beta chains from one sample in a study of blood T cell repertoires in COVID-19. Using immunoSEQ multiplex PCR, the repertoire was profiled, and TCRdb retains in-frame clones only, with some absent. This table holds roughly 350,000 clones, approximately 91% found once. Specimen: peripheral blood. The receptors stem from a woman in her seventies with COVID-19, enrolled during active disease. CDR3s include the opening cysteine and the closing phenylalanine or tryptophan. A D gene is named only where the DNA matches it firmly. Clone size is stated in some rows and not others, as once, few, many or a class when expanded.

CDR3nt: TGCGCCAGCAGCCCTCGCGGAGGTAGTCAGCCCCAGCATTTT
CDR3aa: CASSPRGGSQPQHF
v_gene: TRBV4-1
abundance: .
j_gene: TRBJ1-5
d_gene: .

CDR3nt: TGCGCCAGCAGCCAAGGGGGGACTAGCGGGACCACAGATACGCAGTATTTT
CDR3aa: CASSQGGTSGTTDTQYF
v_gene: TRBV4-1
abundance: .
j_gene: TRBJ2-3
d_gene: TRBD2

CDR3nt: TGTGCCAGTAGCCAGGGCTACTATGGCTACACCTTC
CDR3aa: CASSQGYYGYTF
v_gene: TRBV19
abundance: .
j_gene: TRBJ1-2
d_gene: .

CDR3nt: TGTGCCACCAGTGACCCGGCGGGCTATGGCTACACCTTC
CDR3aa: CATSDPAGYGYTF
v_gene: TRBV24-1
abundance: few
j_gene: TRBJ1-2
d_gene: .

CDR3nt: TGTGCCAGTAGTACGGTAGTACAAGAGACCCAGTACTTC
CDR3aa: CASSTVVQETQYF
v_gene: TRBV19
abundance: .
j_gene: TRBJ2-5
d_gene: .

CDR3nt: TGCGCCAGCAGCCAAGAGCGGTACCCGAGCTACGAGCAGTACTTC
CDR3aa: CASSQERYPSYEQYF
v_gene: TRBV4-1
abundance: .
j_gene: TRBJ2-7
d_gene: .

CDR3nt: TGTGCCAGCAGCAGGGCAGGGGGCAATCAGCCCCAGCATTTT
CDR3aa: CASSRAGGNQPQHF
v_gene: TRBV27
abundance: few
j_gene: TRBJ1-5
d_gene: .

CDR3nt: TGTGCCAGCAGAGACCAACAGGGCCCGTGGACCCAGTACTTC
CDR3aa: CASRDQQGPWTQYF
v_gene: TRBV27
abundance: .
j_gene: TRBJ2-5
d_gene: .

CDR3nt: TGTGCCAGCAGCTTCCTACAGGGAGAGGATGAAGCTTTCTTT
CDR3aa: CASSFLQGEDEAFF
v_gene: TRBV7-2
abundance: .
j_gene: TRBJ1-1
d_gene: .

CDR3nt: TGTGCCATCAGGTTCAACAGGGAGAACACTGAAGCTTTCTTT
CDR3aa: CAIRFNRENTEAFF
v_gene: TRBV10-3
abundance: .
j_gene: TRBJ1-1
d_gene: .

CDR3nt: TGTGCCAGCAGCTTAGTGGAGACCTACGAGCAGTACTTC
CDR3aa: CASSLVETYEQYF
v_gene: TRBV7-2
abundance: .
j_gene: TRBJ2-7
d_gene: .

CDR3nt: TGTGCCAGCAGCCAGGGACCGGGACAGCTTTACGAGCAGTACTTC
CDR3aa: CASSQGPGQLYEQYF
v_gene: TRBV3-1/TRBV3-2
abundance: .
j_gene: TRBJ2-7
d_gene: TRBD1

CDR3nt: TGTGCCTGGAGTGTACAGGGACAGGGAAACACCATATATTTT
CDR3aa: CAWSVQGQGNTIYF
v_gene: TRBV30
abundance: .
j_gene: TRBJ1-3
d_gene: TRBD1

CDR3nt: TGTGCCAGTAGTATACTAGCGGATATCTACAATGAGCAGTTCTTC
CDR3aa: CASSILADIYNEQFF
v_gene: TRBV19
abundance: .
j_gene: TRBJ2-1
d_gene: TRBD2

CDR3nt: TGTGCCAGCAGCTCGGGACAGGGGTACAATGAGCAGTTCTTC
CDR3aa: CASSSGQGYNEQFF
v_gene: TRBV7-9
abundance: .
j_gene: TRBJ2-1
d_gene: TRBD1

CDR3nt: TGCAGCGTTGGGGCCACTGAAGCTTTCTTT
CDR3aa: CSVGATEAFF
v_gene: TRBV29-1
abundance: .
j_gene: TRBJ1-1
d_gene: .

CDR3nt: TGTGCCAGCAGTTTGGGGGTGGAGGACAGGGGGGTCTACGAGCAGTACTTC
CDR3aa: CASSLGVEDRGVYEQYF
v_gene: TRBV27
abundance: .
j_gene: TRBJ2-7
d_gene: TRBD1

CDR3nt: TGTGCCAGTAGTATAGCCAAAGATACGCAGTATTTT
CDR3aa: CASSIAKDTQYF
v_gene: TRBV19
abundance: .
j_gene: TRBJ2-3
d_gene: .

CDR3nt: TGTGCCAGCTCACACGGGACAGGGAGGGGCTACACCTTC
CDR3aa: CASSHGTGRGYTF
v_gene: TRBV18
abundance: .
j_gene: TRBJ1-2
d_gene: TRBD1

CDR3nt: TGTGCCAGCAGTGAAGACGGACAGGGGGCCAGAGGCTACACCTTC
CDR3aa: CASSEDGQGARGYTF
v_gene: TRBV6-1
abundance: few
j_gene: TRBJ1-2
d_gene: TRBD1

CDR3nt: TGTGCCAGCAGCGTACAGGGCTCCTCCTACAATGAGCAGTTCTTC
CDR3aa: CASSVQGSSYNEQFF
v_gene: TRBV9
abundance: few
j_gene: TRBJ2-1
d_gene: .

CDR3nt: TGTGCCAGTATCCTAAGGGACAGGGGGCAAGCTTTCTTT
CDR3aa: CASILRDRGQAFF
v_gene: TRBV19
abundance: .
j_gene: TRBJ1-1
d_gene: TRBD1

CDR3nt: TGTGCCAGCAGGCGGACAGGGGGCTCCGAGCAGTACTTC
CDR3aa: CASRRTGGSEQYF
v_gene: TRBV6-5
abundance: .
j_gene: TRBJ2-7
d_gene: TRBD1

CDR3nt: TGTGCCAGCAGCGTCGGGGATAACACTGAAGCTTTCTTT
CDR3aa: CASSVGDNTEAFF
v_gene: TRBV9
abundance: .
j_gene: TRBJ1-1
d_gene: .

CDR3nt: TGTGCCAGCTCACCCAGGGCTGGTGAAAAACTGTTTTTT
CDR3aa: CASSPRAGEKLFF
v_gene: TRBV18
abundance: .
j_gene: TRBJ1-4
d_gene: .

CDR3nt: TGTGCCAGCAGTATTTACCAGGGGAATTCACCCCTCCACTTT
CDR3aa: CASSIYQGNSPLHF
v_gene: TRBV6-5
abundance: .
j_gene: TRBJ1-6
d_gene: .

CDR3nt: TGTGCCAGCAGTTACTATAACTCTGGGGCCAACGTCCTGACTTTC
CDR3aa: CASSYYNSGANVLTF
v_gene: TRBV6-2/TRBV6-3
abundance: .
j_gene: TRBJ2-6
d_gene: .

CDR3nt: TGTGCCAGCAGCTTAGCCGGGGGTTCCTACGAGCAGTACTTC
CDR3aa: CASSLAGGSYEQYF
v_gene: TRBV7-6
abundance: .
j_gene: TRBJ2-7
d_gene: .

CDR3nt: TGTGCCAGCAGTTTCGGGGGAACAGGAAACACCATATATTTT
CDR3aa: CASSFGGTGNTIYF
v_gene: TRBV28
abundance: .
j_gene: TRBJ1-3
d_gene: .

CDR3nt: TGTGCCAGCAGCTTAGGAGGGGGGGCCTTAGATACGCAGTATTTT
CDR3aa: CASSLGGGALDTQYF
v_gene: TRBV7-3
abundance: .
j_gene: TRBJ2-3
d_gene: .

CDR3nt: TGCGCCAGCAGCTTGGAGTCGGTGAACACTGAAGCTTTCTTT
CDR3aa: CASSLESVNTEAFF
v_gene: TRBV5-1
abundance: .
j_gene: TRBJ1-1
d_gene: .

CDR3nt: TGTGCCAGCAGTGAGGACAGGGGGAACCAGCCCCAGCATTTT
CDR3aa: CASSEDRGNQPQHF
v_gene: TRBV6-1
abundance: .
j_gene: TRBJ1-5
d_gene: TRBD1